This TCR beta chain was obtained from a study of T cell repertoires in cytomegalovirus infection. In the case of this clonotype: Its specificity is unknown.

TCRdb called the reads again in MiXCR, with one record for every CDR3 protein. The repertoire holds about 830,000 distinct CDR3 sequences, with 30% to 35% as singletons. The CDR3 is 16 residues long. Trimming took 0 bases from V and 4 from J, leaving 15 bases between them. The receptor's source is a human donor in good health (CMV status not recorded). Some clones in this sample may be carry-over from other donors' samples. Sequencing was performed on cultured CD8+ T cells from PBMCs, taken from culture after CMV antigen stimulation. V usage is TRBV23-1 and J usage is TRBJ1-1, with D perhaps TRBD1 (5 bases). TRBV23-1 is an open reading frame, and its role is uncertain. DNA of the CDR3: TGCGCCAGCAGTCAATCGGGGGGTCGGGTTTCCACTGAAGCTTTCTTT. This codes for CASSQSGGRVSTEAFF.